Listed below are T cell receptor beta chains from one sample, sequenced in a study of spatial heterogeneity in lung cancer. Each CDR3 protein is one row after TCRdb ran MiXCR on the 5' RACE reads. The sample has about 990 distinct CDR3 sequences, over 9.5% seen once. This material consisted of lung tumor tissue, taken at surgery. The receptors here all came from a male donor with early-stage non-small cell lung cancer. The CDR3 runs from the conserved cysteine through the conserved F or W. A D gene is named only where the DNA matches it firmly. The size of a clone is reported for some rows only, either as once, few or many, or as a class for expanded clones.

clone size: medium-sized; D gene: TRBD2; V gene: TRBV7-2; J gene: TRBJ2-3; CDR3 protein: CASSLWRGGQDTQYF; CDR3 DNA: TGTGCCAGCAGCTTATGGCGGGGGGGCCAGGATACGCAGTATTTT
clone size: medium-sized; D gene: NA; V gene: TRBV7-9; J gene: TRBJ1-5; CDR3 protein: CASTRVQPNQPQHF; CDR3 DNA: TGTGCCAGCACCCGGGTACAGCCGAATCAGCCCCAGCATTTT
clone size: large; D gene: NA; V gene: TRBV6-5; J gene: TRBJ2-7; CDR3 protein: CASSSPRGRGPEQYF; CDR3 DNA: TGTGCCAGCAGTTCTCCCCGGGGGAGAGGGCCCGAGCAGTACTTC
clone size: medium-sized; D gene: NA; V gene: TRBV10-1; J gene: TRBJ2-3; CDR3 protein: CASSGERDTDTQYF; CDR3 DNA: TGCGCCAGCAGTGGCGAGAGAGACACAGATACGCAGTATTTT
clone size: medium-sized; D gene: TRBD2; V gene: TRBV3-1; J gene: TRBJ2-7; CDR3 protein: CASSPSGGAYEQYF; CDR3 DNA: TGTGCCAGCAGCCCGAGCGGGGGGGCCTACGAGCAGTACTTC
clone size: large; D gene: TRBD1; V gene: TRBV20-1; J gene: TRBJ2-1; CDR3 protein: CSAATGGFFGNEQFF; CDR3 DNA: TGCAGTGCCGCGACAGGGGGCTTTTTTGGAAATGAGCAGTTCTTC
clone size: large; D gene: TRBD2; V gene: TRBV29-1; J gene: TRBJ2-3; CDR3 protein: CSVGLAGRTDTQYF; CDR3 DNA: TGCAGCGTTGGTCTAGCGGGGCGCACAGATACGCAGTATTTT
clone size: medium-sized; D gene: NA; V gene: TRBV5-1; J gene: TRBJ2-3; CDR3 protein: CASSLARDFTDTQYF; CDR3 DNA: TGCGCCAGCAGCTTGGCTCGAGATTTCACAGATACGCAGTATTTT
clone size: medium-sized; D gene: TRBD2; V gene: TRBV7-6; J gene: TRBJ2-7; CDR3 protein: CASSQEAGGMDEQYF; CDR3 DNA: TGTGCCAGCAGTCAAGAGGCGGGGGGTATGGACGAGCAGTACTTC
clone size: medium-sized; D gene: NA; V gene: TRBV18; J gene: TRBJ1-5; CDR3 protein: CASSPRAHKNQPQHF; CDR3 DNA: TGTGCCAGCTCACCAAGGGCTCACAAGAATCAGCCCCAGCATTTT
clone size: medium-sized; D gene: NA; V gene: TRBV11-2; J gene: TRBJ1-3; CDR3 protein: CASRETGNTIYF; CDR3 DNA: TGTGCCAGCAGAGAAACCGGAAACACCATATATTTT
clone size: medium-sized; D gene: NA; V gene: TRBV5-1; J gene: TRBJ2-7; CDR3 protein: CASSFSGERSEQYF; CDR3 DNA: TGCGCCAGCAGCTTTTCCGGGGAAAGGAGCGAGCAGTACTTC
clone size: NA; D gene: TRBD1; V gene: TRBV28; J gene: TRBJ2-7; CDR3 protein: CASRLDRGTYEQYF; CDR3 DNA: TGTGCCAGCAGGCTGGACAGGGGGACCTACGAGCAGTACTTC
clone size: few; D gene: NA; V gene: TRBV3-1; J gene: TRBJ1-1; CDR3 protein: CASSLRGDMNTEAFF; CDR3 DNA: TGTGCCAGCAGCCTTAGGGGGGATATGAACACTGAAGCTTTCTTT
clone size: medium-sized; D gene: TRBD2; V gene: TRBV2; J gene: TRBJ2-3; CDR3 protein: CASNRQAGGRDTQYF; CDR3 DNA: TGTGCCAGCAACCGCCAAGCGGGGGGGCGAGATACGCAGTATTTT
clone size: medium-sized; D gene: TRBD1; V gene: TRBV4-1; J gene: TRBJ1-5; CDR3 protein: CASSHPLGQGNQPQHF; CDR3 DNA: TGCGCCAGCAGCCACCCGCTAGGACAGGGCAATCAGCCCCAGCATTTT
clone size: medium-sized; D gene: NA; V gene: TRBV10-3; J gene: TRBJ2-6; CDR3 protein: CAISESNREFLGANVLTF; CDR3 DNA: TGTGCCATCAGTGAGTCGAACAGGGAGTTTCTTGGGGCCAACGTCCTGACTTTC
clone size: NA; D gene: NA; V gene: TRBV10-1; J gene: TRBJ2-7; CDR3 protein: CASSDTGRDEQYF; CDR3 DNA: TGCGCCAGCAGTGATACAGGCCGGGACGAGCAGTACTTC
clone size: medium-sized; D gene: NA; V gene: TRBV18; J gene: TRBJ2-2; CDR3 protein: CASSPPGSNTGELFF; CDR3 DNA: TGTGCCAGCTCACCACCGGGGTCGAACACCGGGGAGCTGTTTTTT
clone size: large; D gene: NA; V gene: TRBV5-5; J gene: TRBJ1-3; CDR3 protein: CASRSSENTIYF; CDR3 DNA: TGTGCCAGCCGTTCCTCTGAAAACACCATATATTTT
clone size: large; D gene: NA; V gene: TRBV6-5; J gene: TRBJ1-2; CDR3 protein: CASKVKDTYRYGYTF; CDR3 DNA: TGTGCCAGCAAAGTTAAGGACACCTACCGCTATGGCTACACCTTC
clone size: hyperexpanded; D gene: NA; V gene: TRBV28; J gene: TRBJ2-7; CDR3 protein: CASTLRTTSYEQYF; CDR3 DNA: TGTGCCAGCACGCTCCGGACAACCTCCTACGAGCAGTACTTC
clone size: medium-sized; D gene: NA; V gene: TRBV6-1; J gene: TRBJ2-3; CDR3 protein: CASSFLRGAGTDTQYF; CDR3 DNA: TGTGCCAGCAGTTTTCTCAGGGGCGCCGGCACAGATACGCAGTATTTT
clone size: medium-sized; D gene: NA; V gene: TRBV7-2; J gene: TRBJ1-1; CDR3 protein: CASSLWGKMNTEAFF; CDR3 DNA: TGTGCCAGCAGCTTATGGGGAAAAATGAACACTGAAGCTTTCTTT
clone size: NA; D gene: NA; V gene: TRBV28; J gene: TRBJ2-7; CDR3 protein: CASSLLPRQPMEYF; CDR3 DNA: TGTGCCAGCAGCCTCCTCCCCCGACAGCCCATGGAGTACTTC
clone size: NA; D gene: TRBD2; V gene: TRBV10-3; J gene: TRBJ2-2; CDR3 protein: CAISEPPTSGIANTGELFF; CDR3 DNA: TGTGCCATCAGTGAGCCCCCGACTAGCGGCATTGCGAACACCGGGGAGCTGTTTTTT
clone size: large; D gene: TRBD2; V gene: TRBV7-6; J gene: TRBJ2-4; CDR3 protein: CASSLEASGGRGIQYF; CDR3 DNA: TGTGCCAGCAGCTTAGAGGCTAGCGGGGGGCGTGGCATTCAGTACTTC
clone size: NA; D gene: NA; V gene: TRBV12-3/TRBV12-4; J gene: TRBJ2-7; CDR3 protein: CASSFEQAYEQYF; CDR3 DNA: TGTGCCAGCAGTTTCGAGCAGGCCTACGAGCAGTACTTC
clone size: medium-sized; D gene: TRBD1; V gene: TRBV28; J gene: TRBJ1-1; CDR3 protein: CASSPYGTEDTEAFF; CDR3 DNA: TGTGCCAGCAGTCCCTACGGGACAGAGGACACTGAAGCTTTCTTT
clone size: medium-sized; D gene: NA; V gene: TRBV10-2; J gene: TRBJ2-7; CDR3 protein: CASSESRQTREQYF; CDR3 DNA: TGCGCCAGCAGTGAGTCCCGACAGACCCGCGAGCAGTACTTC
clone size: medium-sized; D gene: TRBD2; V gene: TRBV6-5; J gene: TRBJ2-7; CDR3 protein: CASSYGLAGSYEQYF; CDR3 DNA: TGTGCCAGCAGTTATGGATTAGCGGGGTCCTACGAGCAGTACTTC
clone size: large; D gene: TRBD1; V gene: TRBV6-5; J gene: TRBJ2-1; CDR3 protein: CASSLRDSPSYNEQFF; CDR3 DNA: TGTGCCAGCAGTCTCCGGGACAGTCCTTCCTACAATGAGCAGTTCTTC
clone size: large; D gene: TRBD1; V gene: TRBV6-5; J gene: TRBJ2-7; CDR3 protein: CASSYSGQDEQYF; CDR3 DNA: TGTGCCAGCAGTTACTCGGGACAGGACGAGCAGTACTTC
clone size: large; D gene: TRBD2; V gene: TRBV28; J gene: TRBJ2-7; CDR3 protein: CASTVSGGAGGEQYF; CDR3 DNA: TGTGCCAGCACCGTTAGCGGGGGGGCCGGTGGCGAGCAGTACTTC
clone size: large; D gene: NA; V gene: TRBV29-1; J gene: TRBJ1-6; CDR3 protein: CSVARGAGSPLHF; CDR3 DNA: TGCAGCGTTGCCAGGGGTGCGGGTTCACCCCTCCACTTT
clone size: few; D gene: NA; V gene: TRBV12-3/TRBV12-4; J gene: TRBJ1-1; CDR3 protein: CASSPGPSTEAFF; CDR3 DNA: TGTGCCAGCAGTCCCGGGCCGAGCACTGAAGCTTTCTTT
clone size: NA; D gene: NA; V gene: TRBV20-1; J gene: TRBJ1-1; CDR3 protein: CSAIGLGGTPKRAFF; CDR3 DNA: TGCAGTGCTATAGGACTTGGCGGGACACCTAAGAGGGCTTTCTTT
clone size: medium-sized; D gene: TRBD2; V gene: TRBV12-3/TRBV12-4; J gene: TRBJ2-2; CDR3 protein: CASTRTSSGELFF; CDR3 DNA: TGTGCCAGCACCCGGACTAGCTCCGGGGAGCTGTTTTTT
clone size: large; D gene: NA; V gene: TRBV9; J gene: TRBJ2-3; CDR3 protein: CASSVVGSGTDTQYF; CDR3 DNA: TGTGCCAGCAGCGTAGTAGGCTCTGGGACAGATACGCAGTATTTT
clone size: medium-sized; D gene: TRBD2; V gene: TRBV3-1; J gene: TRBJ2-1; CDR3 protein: CASSQDLGSGYNEQFF; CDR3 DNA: TGTGCCAGCAGCCAAGACCTGGGTAGCGGGTACAATGAGCAGTTCTTC
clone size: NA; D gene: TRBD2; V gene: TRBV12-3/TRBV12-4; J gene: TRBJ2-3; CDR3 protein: CASRRASGQDTQYF; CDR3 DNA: TGTGCCAGCAGGAGAGCTAGCGGGCAAGATACGCAGTATTTT
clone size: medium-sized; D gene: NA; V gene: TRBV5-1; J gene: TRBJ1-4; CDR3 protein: CASSLSHNEKLFF; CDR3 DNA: TGCGCCAGCAGCTTGAGCCACAATGAAAAACTGTTTTTT
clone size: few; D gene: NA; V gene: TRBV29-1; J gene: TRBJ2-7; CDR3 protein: CSVGGPTYEQYF; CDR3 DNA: TGCAGCGTTGGGGGACCCACTTACGAGCAGTACTTC
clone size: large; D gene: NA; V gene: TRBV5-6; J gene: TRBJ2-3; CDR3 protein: CASSLGGPDTQYF; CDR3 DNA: TGTGCCAGCAGCTTGGGGGGCCCAGATACGCAGTATTTT
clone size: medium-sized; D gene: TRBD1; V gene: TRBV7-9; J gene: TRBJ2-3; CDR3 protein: CASSLRQGTDTQYF; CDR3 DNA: TGTGCCAGCAGCTTAAGACAGGGGACAGATACGCAGTATTTT
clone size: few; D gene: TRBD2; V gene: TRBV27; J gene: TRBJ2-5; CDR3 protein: CASSHSLAGEETQYF; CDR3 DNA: TGTGCCAGCAGCCACTCTCTAGCGGGGGAAGAGACCCAGTACTTC
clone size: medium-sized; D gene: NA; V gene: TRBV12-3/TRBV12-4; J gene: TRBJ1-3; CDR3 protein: CASGRTRAPSGNTIYF; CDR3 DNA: TGTGCCAGCGGACGGACTAGGGCCCCCTCTGGAAACACCATATATTTT
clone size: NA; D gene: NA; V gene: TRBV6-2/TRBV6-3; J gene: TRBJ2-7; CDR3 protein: CASSYPIHEQYF; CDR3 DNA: TGTGCCAGCAGTTACCCCATCCACGAGCAGTACTTC
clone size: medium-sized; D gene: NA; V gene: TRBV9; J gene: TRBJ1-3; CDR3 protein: CASSVEALSGNTIYF; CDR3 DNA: TGTGCCAGCAGCGTTGAGGCCCTCTCTGGAAACACCATATATTTT
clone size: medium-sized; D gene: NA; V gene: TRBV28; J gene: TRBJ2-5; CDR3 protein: CASSPADSIQETQYF; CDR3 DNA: TGTGCCAGCAGCCCGGCAGACAGTATCCAAGAGACCCAGTACTTC
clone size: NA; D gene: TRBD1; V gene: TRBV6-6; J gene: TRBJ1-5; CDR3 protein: CASSYGRDRGMHPYSNQPQHF; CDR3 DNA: TGTGCCAGCAGTTATGGTAGGGACAGGGGAATGCACCCGTATAGCAATCAGCCCCAGCATTTT
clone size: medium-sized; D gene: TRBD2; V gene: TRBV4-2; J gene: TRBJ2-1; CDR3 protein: CASSQASGGLVDEQFF; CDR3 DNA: TGTGCCAGCAGCCAAGCTTCGGGGGGGCTGGTCGATGAGCAGTTCTTC
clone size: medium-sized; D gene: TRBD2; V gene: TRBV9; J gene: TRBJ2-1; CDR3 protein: CASSAGTSGGDEQFF; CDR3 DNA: TGTGCCAGCAGCGCCGGGACTAGCGGGGGAGATGAGCAGTTCTTC
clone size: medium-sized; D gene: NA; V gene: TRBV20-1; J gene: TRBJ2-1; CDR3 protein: CSASSPTSRSNEQFF; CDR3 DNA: TGCAGTGCTAGCTCACCAACTAGTAGGTCCAATGAGCAGTTCTTC
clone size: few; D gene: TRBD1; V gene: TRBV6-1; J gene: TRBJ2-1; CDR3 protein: CASSESRGGADEQFF; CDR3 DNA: TGTGCCAGCAGTGAAAGTAGAGGGGGCGCGGATGAGCAGTTCTTC
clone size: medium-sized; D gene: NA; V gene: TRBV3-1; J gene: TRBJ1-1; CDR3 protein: CASSQGTGDTEAFF; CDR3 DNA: TGTGCCAGCAGCCAAGGGACCGGCGACACTGAAGCTTTCTTT
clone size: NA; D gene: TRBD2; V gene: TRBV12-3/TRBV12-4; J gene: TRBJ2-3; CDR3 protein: CATGGASDTQYF; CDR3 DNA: TGTGCCACCGGGGGGGCATCAGATACGCAGTATTTT